A selection of T cell receptor beta chains follows, all from one sample in a study of T cell responses to AZD1222 COVID-19 vaccine. Here immunoSEQ multiplex PCR was the method, and the copy in TCRdb shows in-frame clones only, minus some. This table has about 110,000 clones, approximately 90% appearing once. The sample in question was peripheral blood, obtained on day 0 of AZD1222 vaccination. The receptor set was obtained from an adult in good health. The CDR3 runs from the conserved cysteine through the conserved F or W. D genes are given only for firm matches. A clone size is listed for some rows: how often the clone was seen (once, few, many), or a class if it is expanded.

clone_size	j_call	d_call	v_call	cdr3_aa	cdr3_nt
NA	TRBJ2-2	TRBD2	TRBV4-2	CASSLIFPSGGSNGELFF	TGTGCCAGCAGCCTGATCTTCCCCAGCGGGGGCTCGAACGGGGAGCTGTTTTTT
NA	TRBJ1-5	TRBD1	TRBV2	CASSPGQLSNQPQHF	TGTGCCAGCAGCCCGGGACAGTTGAGCAATCAGCCCCAGCATTTT
NA	TRBJ2-7	NA	TRBV11-2	CASSIAPGHQITYEQYF	TGTGCCAGCAGCATAGCCCCGGGACATCAAATCACCTACGAGCAGTACTTC
NA	TRBJ2-2	TRBD2	TRBV2	CASSPRGLANTGELFF	TGTGCCAGCAGCCCCAGGGGACTAGCGAACACCGGGGAGCTGTTTTTT
few	TRBJ1-2	TRBD1	TRBV7-8	CASSLAGTGGMTGYTF	TGTGCCAGCAGCCTGGCCGGGACAGGGGGTATGACTGGCTACACCTTC
few	TRBJ1-4	NA	TRBV5-1	CASRPGLINEKLFF	TGCGCCAGCAGGCCCGGCCTGATTAATGAAAAACTGTTTTTT
NA	TRBJ1-1	TRBD1	TRBV15	CATSSWDRGLGTEAFF	TGTGCCACCAGCAGCTGGGACAGGGGATTGGGCACTGAAGCTTTCTTT
once	TRBJ1-1	NA	TRBV10-3	CAIRESETEAFF	TGTGCCATCAGAGAAAGCGAGACTGAAGCTTTCTTT
NA	TRBJ2-5	NA	TRBV7-2	CASSLGGGLGETQYF	TGTGCCAGCAGCTTAGGGGGGGGGCTGGGGGAGACCCAGTACTTC
NA	TRBJ1-4	NA	TRBV13	CARRSDVVGINEKLFF	TGTGCCAGGAGATCGGACGTGGTAGGGATAAATGAAAAACTGTTTTTT
NA	TRBJ2-5	TRBD1	TRBV5-1	CASSLGGTGIQETQYF	TGCGCCAGCAGCTTGGGTGGGACAGGCATACAAGAGACCCAGTACTTC
NA	TRBJ1-3	NA	TRBV9	CASSPGGRGVLGNTIYF	TGTGCCAGCAGCCCCGGTGGTAGGGGAGTTCTCGGAAACACCATATATTTT
NA	TRBJ1-4	TRBD1	TRBV5-1	CASSLLNRGGEKLFF	TGCGCCAGCAGCCTACTTAACAGGGGTGGTGAAAAACTGTTTTTT
NA	TRBJ2-3	TRBD2	TRBV18	CASSPLPSGNFGDTQYF	TGTGCCAGCTCACCACTTCCCAGCGGGAACTTTGGAGATACGCAGTATTTT
NA	TRBJ1-3	NA	TRBV11-3	CASSFGGSYSGNTIYF	TGTGCCAGCAGCTTCGGCGGTTCGTACTCTGGAAACACCATATATTTT
NA	TRBJ1-1	TRBD1	TRBV5-1	CASSFTGQGGPEAFF	TGCGCCAGCAGCTTTACGGGACAGGGAGGCCCTGAAGCTTTCTTT
NA	TRBJ1-3	TRBD1	TRBV7-2	CASSLSPTGLGNTIYF	TGTGCCAGCAGCTTATCTCCGACAGGGTTAGGAAACACCATATATTTT
NA	TRBJ2-1	TRBD2	TRBV7-9	CASSPRLAGDFNEQFF	TGTGCCAGCAGCCCACGACTAGCGGGAGATTTCAATGAGCAGTTCTTC
NA	TRBJ2-2	NA	TRBV12-5	CASGRDLSGELFF	TGTGCTAGTGGCCGTGACTTGTCCGGGGAGCTGTTTTTT
NA	TRBJ2-2	NA	TRBV10-3	CAITWVEAGELFF	TGTGCCATCACCTGGGTGGAGGCCGGGGAGCTGTTTTTT
NA	TRBJ2-3	NA	TRBV5-1	CASRYFTGTSTDTQYF	TGCGCCAGCAGGTATTTCACGGGTACCAGCACAGATACGCAGTATTTT
NA	TRBJ1-2	NA	TRBV6-1	CASSERGYTF	TGTGCCAGCAGTGAGAGGGGCTACACCTTC
NA	TRBJ2-5	TRBD2	TRBV7-2	CASSWGLAGGPETQYF	TGTGCCAGCAGCTGGGGTCTAGCGGGAGGGCCGGAGACCCAGTACTTC
NA	TRBJ2-5	NA	TRBV9	CASSVIEGEETQYF	TGTGCCAGCAGCGTCATTGAGGGGGAAGAGACCCAGTACTTC
NA	TRBJ2-3	NA	TRBV7-3	CASSPTADYTDTQYF	TGTGCCAGCAGCCCTACGGCGGACTACACAGATACGCAGTATTTT
NA	TRBJ2-1	TRBD2	TRBV28	CASSLLGTSGSQEQFF	TGTGCCAGCAGTTTATTGGGGACTAGCGGGAGCCAGGAGCAGTTCTTC
NA	TRBJ1-3	NA	TRBV7-9	CASSLVTGFGNTIYF	TGTGCCAGCAGCTTAGTAACAGGGTTCGGAAACACCATATATTTT
NA	TRBJ1-3	NA	TRBV10-3	CAISESTAGVGSGNTIYF	TGTGCCATCAGTGAGTCAACAGCCGGAGTTGGCTCTGGAAACACCATATATTTT
NA	TRBJ1-5	TRBD1	TRBV7-2	CASSRTGGGNQPQHF	TGTGCCAGCAGTCGGACAGGGGGAGGCAATCAGCCCCAGCATTTT
NA	TRBJ1-3	NA	TRBV5-1	CASSLDRAPGNTIYF	TGCGCCAGCAGCTTGGACAGGGCTCCTGGAAACACCATATATTTT
few	TRBJ1-2	NA	TRBV6-6	CASSYSGDGYTF	TGTGCCAGCAGTTACTCCGGGGATGGCTACACCTTC
NA	TRBJ1-4	TRBD1	TRBV10-2	CASSDGTEDEKLFF	TGCGCCAGCAGTGATGGGACAGAAGATGAAAAACTGTTTTTT
few	TRBJ1-5	NA	TRBV19	CASSIVWRNDQPQHF	TGTGCCAGTAGTATCGTGTGGCGGAATGATCAGCCCCAGCATTTT
NA	TRBJ2-3	TRBD2	TRBV4-3	CASSQDHRGGDTQYF	TGCGCCAGCAGCCAAGATCACCGGGGGGGGGATACGCAGTATTTT
NA	TRBJ1-2	NA	TRBV12-3/TRBV12-4	CASSLVQIDGYTF	TGTGCCAGCAGTTTGGTACAGATCGATGGCTACACCTTC
NA	TRBJ2-7	NA	TRBV11-3	CASSRRGGEQYF	TGTGCCAGCAGCAGACGGGGTGGCGAGCAGTACTTC
NA	TRBJ1-3	TRBD1	TRBV4-2	CASRDRGSLLGNTIYF	TGTGCCAGCAGGGACAGGGGTTCGCTGCTTGGAAACACCATATATTTT
NA	TRBJ1-3	TRBD1	TRBV9	CASSVFGTGASSGNTIYF	TGTGCCAGCAGCGTATTTGGGACAGGGGCGTCCTCTGGAAACACCATATATTTT
NA	TRBJ2-5	NA	TRBV29-1	CSVPGQSQETQYF	TGCAGCGTTCCCGGACAGTCGCAAGAGACCCAGTACTTC
NA	TRBJ1-5	NA	TRBV7-2	CASSLVGTTTVQHF	TGTGCCAGCAGCTTAGTGGGCACCACTACCGTCCAGCATTTT
NA	TRBJ2-7	NA	TRBV19	CASSFAGSYEQYF	TGTGCCAGTAGTTTCGCGGGCAGCTACGAGCAGTACTTC
few	TRBJ1-1	NA	TRBV7-8	CASSLGQNTEAFF	TGTGCCAGCAGCTTAGGACAGAACACTGAAGCTTTCTTT
NA	TRBJ2-5	TRBD2	TRBV5-4	CASSTPPGGETQYF	TGTGCCAGCAGCACCCCGCCGGGGGGGGAGACCCAGTACTTC
NA	TRBJ1-4	NA	TRBV15	CATSRVLLGGADEKLFF	TGTGCCACCAGCAGAGTTTTACTCGGGGGGGCCGATGAAAAACTGTTTTTT
few	TRBJ1-4	TRBD1	TRBV2	CASRQPGQGIRKLFF	TGTGCCAGCAGGCAACCGGGACAGGGGATTCGAAAACTGTTTTTT
NA	TRBJ2-7	TRBD2	TRBV4-3	CASSQEVLAGVSYEQYF	TGCGCCAGCAGCCAAGAGGTGCTAGCGGGGGTCTCCTACGAGCAGTACTTC
once	TRBJ1-1	NA	TRBV28	CASRSQGNTEAFF	TGTGCCAGCAGATCACAGGGAAACACTGAAGCTTTCTTT
NA	TRBJ2-5	NA	TRBV4-1	CASSQGTQGGGQETQYF	TGCGCCAGCAGCCAAGGAACACAGGGTGGGGGCCAAGAGACCCAGTACTTC
NA	TRBJ2-7	NA	TRBV28	CASSLMEWEQYF	TGTGCCAGCAGTTTAATGGAGTGGGAGCAGTACTTC
NA	TRBJ1-3	NA	TRBV5-6	CASSFVGASAGNTIYF	TGTGCCAGCAGCTTTGTGGGGGCGTCGGCTGGAAACACCATATATTTT
NA	TRBJ1-2	NA	TRBV7-9	CASSFGGGSNYGYTF	TGTGCCAGCAGCTTTGGAGGGGGGTCCAACTATGGCTACACCTTC